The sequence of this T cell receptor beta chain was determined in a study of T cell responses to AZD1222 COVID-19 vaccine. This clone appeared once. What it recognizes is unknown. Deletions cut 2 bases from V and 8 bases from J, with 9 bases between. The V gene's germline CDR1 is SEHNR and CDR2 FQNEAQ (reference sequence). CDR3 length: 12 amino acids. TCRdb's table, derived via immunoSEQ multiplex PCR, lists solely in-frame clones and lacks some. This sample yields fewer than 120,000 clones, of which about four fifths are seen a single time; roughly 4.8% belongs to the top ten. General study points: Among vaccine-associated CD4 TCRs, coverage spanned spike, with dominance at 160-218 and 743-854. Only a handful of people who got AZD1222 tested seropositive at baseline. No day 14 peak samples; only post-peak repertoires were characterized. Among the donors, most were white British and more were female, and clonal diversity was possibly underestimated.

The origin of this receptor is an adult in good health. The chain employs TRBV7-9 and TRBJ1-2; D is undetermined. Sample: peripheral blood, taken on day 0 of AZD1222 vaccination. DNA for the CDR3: TGTGCCAGCAGCTTACAGGCCGAGGGCTACACCTTC. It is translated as CASSLQAEGYTF. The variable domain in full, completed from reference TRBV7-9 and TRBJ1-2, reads DTGVSQNPRHKITKRGQNVTFRCDPISEHNRLYWYRQTLGQGPEFLTYFQNEAQLEKSRLLSDRFSAERPKGSFSTLEIQRTEQGDSAMYLCASSLQAEGYTFGSGTRLTVV.